The rows below give T cell receptor beta chains drawn from one sample of a study of early T cells in non-severe SARS-CoV-2 infection. In TCRdb, the 5' RACE reads were re-called with MiXCR into one record per CDR3 protein. In the table there are 35,000 to 45,000 distinct CDR3 sequences, approximately 6.2% of which are singletons. The starting material was whole blood, obtained at baseline. These receptors were taken from an adult who was a healthcare worker with PCR-confirmed SARS-CoV-2 infection or an uninfected control (not recorded which). Each CDR3 is given with its conserved first and last residue. Each record gives: clone size, J gene, V gene, D gene, CDR3 length, CDR3 protein, CDR3 DNA. The D gene is left open where the match is weak. The size entry is marked missing in some rows and otherwise reads once, few, many or a size class.

.,TRBJ2-1,TRBV20-1,TRBD2,14,CSESRLAGGGEQFF,TGCAGTGAAAGTCGGCTAGCGGGGGGCGGTGAGCAGTTCTTC
many,TRBJ2-7,TRBV4-1,.,13,CASSQAAGYEQYF,TGCGCCAGCAGCCAAGCGGCCGGCTACGAGCAGTACTTC
.,TRBJ2-7,TRBV20-1,TRBD2,14,CSARGGLAVYEQYF,TGCAGTGCTAGGGGAGGACTAGCGGTATACGAGCAGTACTTC
many,TRBJ1-1,TRBV12-3/TRBV12-4,.,13,CASSRTVNTEAFF,TGTGCCAGCAGTCGTACAGTGAACACTGAAGCTTTCTTT
many,TRBJ2-7,TRBV7-9,TRBD1,15,CASRPPGQGAGEQYF,TGTGCCAGCAGACCACCGGGACAGGGGGCAGGGGAGCAGTACTTC
many,TRBJ1-1,TRBV29-1,.,13,CSVEGTVNTEAFF,TGCAGCGTCGAAGGTACAGTCAACACTGAAGCTTTCTTT
.,TRBJ2-3,TRBV20-1,TRBD2,16,CSAQNLKLAGDDTQYF,TGCAGTGCCCAAAACCTTAAGTTAGCGGGGGACGATACGCAGTATTTT
many,TRBJ2-3,TRBV27,TRBD2,16,CASSRLPGLAADTQYF,TGTGCCAGCAGCCGCCTCCCGGGACTAGCGGCAGATACGCAGTATTTT
many,TRBJ2-5,TRBV2,.,15,CASREQTQSQETQYF,TGTGCCAGCAGGGAACAGACACAGAGTCAAGAGACCCAGTACTTC
many,TRBJ2-6,TRBV11-2,.,13,CASSSWRVNVLTF,TGTGCCAGCAGCTCGTGGAGGGTCAACGTCCTGACTTTC
.,TRBJ2-3,TRBV29-1,TRBD1,13,CSHDRDGTDTQYF,TGCAGCCACGACAGGGATGGCACAGATACGCAGTATTTT
many,TRBJ2-3,TRBV6-5,TRBD2,15,CASSLAGGPTDTQYF,TGTGCCAGCAGTCTAGCGGGGGGCCCCACAGATACGCAGTATTTT
.,TRBJ1-5,TRBV5-6,.,16,CASSLGPPGRGQPQHF,TGTGCCAGCAGCTTGGGACCGCCGGGACGGGGTCAGCCCCAGCATTTT
.,TRBJ1-5,TRBV7-2,.,16,CASSLTGYYSNQPQHF,TGTGCCAGCAGCTTGACGGGGTACTATAGCAATCAGCCCCAGCATTTT
many,TRBJ2-6,TRBV3-1,.,15,CASSQSRVGANVLTF,TGTGCCAGCAGCCAATCACGCGTTGGGGCCAACGTCCTGACTTTC
few,TRBJ2-3,TRBV4-2,.,15,CASSQEREAVDTQYF,TGTGCCAGCAGCCAAGAGAGGGAGGCCGTAGATACGCAGTATTTT
few,TRBJ1-1,TRBV6-5,.,13,CASSTPQGTEAFF,TGTGCCAGCAGTACCCCTCAGGGCACTGAAGCTTTCTTT
.,TRBJ2-5,TRBV24-1,.,12,CATSDSTATQYF,TGTGCCACCAGTGATTCGACTGCGACCCAGTACTTC
few,TRBJ2-7,TRBV30,TRBD1,13,CAWSAGTVYEQYF,TGTGCCTGGAGTGCCGGGACAGTCTACGAGCAGTACTTC
many,TRBJ2-1,TRBV7-8,TRBD2,19,CASSRRGTSGAAYYNEQFF,TGTGCCAGCAGCCGGCGGGGGACTAGCGGGGCCGCTTACTACAATGAGCAGTTCTTC
many,TRBJ2-3,TRBV4-1,TRBD2,18,CASSQGPIGTSGTDTQYF,TGCGCCAGCAGCCAGGGACCGATTGGGACTAGCGGCACAGATACGCAGTATTTT
many,TRBJ2-7,TRBV18,.,13,CASSPRGVDEQYF,TGTGCCAGCTCACCGCGGGGAGTAGACGAGCAGTACTTC
many,TRBJ2-3,TRBV7-2,.,14,CASSEDRLTDTQYF,TGTGCCAGCAGCGAGGACAGACTCACAGATACGCAGTATTTT
.,TRBJ2-3,TRBV20-1,TRBD2,14,CSARQLADGDTQYF,TGCAGTGCTCGTCAACTAGCGGACGGAGATACGCAGTATTTT
.,TRBJ1-2,TRBV4-2,.,16,CASSHYGQRANYGYTF,TGTGCCAGCAGCCATTACGGACAGAGAGCTAACTATGGCTACACCTTC
.,TRBJ2-1,TRBV9,.,14,CASSADHGNHEQFF,TGTGCCAGCAGCGCAGACCATGGGAACCATGAGCAGTTCTTC
few,TRBJ1-1,TRBV5-1,TRBD1,16,CASSLDLGQGTSEAFF,TGCGCCAGCAGCTTGGATCTAGGACAGGGAACTTCTGAAGCTTTCTTT
.,TRBJ2-1,TRBV20-1,TRBD2,14,CSARGLESYNEQFF,TGCAGTGCTAGGGGACTAGAATCATACAATGAGCAGTTCTTC
many,TRBJ1-4,TRBV7-8,.,17,CASNAAMTGALNEKLFF,TGTGCCAGCAATGCGGCTATGACGGGGGCCCTTAATGAAAAACTGTTTTTT
.,TRBJ2-3,TRBV7-3,.,12,CASSPDTDTQYF,TGTGCCAGCAGCCCAGACACAGATACGCAGTATTTT
many,TRBJ2-7,TRBV5-8,TRBD1,15,CASVQGTVPTYEQYF,TGTGCCAGCGTACAGGGGACAGTTCCTACCTACGAGCAGTACTTC
few,TRBJ2-3,TRBV12-3/TRBV12-4,TRBD2,14,CASSPAPGGYTQYF,TGTGCCAGCAGTCCAGCGCCGGGAGGATATACGCAGTATTTT
many,TRBJ1-1,TRBV28,.,13,CASSLQGYTEAFF,TGTGCCAGCAGTCTTCAAGGGTACACTGAAGCTTTCTTT
many,TRBJ1-5,TRBV4-2,.,16,CASSQAQAYGNQPQHF,TGTGCCAGCAGCCAAGCTCAAGCGTACGGCAATCAGCCCCAGCATTTT
.,TRBJ2-6,TRBV28,.,15,CASSKRGSGANVLTF,TGTGCCAGCAGTAAAAGAGGCTCTGGGGCCAACGTCCTGACTTTC
many,TRBJ1-5,TRBV6-1,TRBD1,14,CASSGTGGGKPQHF,TGTGCCAGCAGTGGAACAGGGGGCGGGAAGCCCCAGCATTTT
many,TRBJ2-4,TRBV29-1,.,20,CSVELPHSKRGALGGNIQYF,TGCAGCGTCGAACTACCCCATTCTAAGAGGGGCGCCCTTGGAGGAAACATTCAGTACTTC
few,TRBJ1-1,TRBV24-1,.,15,CATTVLGQLNTEAFF,TGTGCCACCACCGTTCTGGGACAATTGAACACTGAAGCTTTCTTT
many,TRBJ2-2,TRBV10-3,.,13,CAISRSNTGELFF,TGTGCCATCAGCAGGAGTAACACCGGGGAGCTGTTTTTT
many,TRBJ1-4,TRBV2,.,11,CASKLAEKLFF,TGTGCCAGCAAACTGGCTGAAAAACTGTTTTTT
few,TRBJ1-1,TRBV5-6,.,13,CASSLAGNTEAFF,TGTGCCAGCAGCTTGGCGGGGAACACTGAAGCTTTCTTT
few,TRBJ2-1,TRBV4-3,.,17,CASSHELTGPRGNEQFF,TGCGCCAGCAGCCACGAACTTACAGGGCCCCGGGGGAATGAGCAGTTCTTC
few,TRBJ2-3,TRBV20-1,TRBD2,14,CSAKGLAGIGTQYF,TGCAGTGCTAAGGGACTAGCGGGAATCGGGACGCAGTATTTT
few,TRBJ1-1,TRBV7-9,.,14,CASSQGQGSTEAFF,TGTGCCAGCAGCCAGGGGCAGGGAAGTACTGAAGCTTTCTTT
once,TRBJ2-2,TRBV5-4,.,15,CASSLDGRRTGELFF,TGTGCCAGCAGCTTGGACGGGAGAAGAACCGGGGAGCTGTTTTTT
many,TRBJ2-7,TRBV20-1,.,13,CSASRLEGDEQYF,TGCAGTGCTAGCAGGCTAGAGGGCGACGAGCAGTACTTC
many,TRBJ2-3,TRBV5-4,.,13,CASSLGLSDTQYF,TGTGCCAGCAGCTTGGGGTTGTCAGATACGCAGTATTTT
many,TRBJ1-2,TRBV10-3,TRBD1,13,CAILAGTGGPGTF,TGTGCCATTTTAGCCGGGACAGGGGGCCCCGGCACCTTC
many,TRBJ1-3,TRBV12-3/TRBV12-4,.,14,CASSAARAGNTIYF,TGTGCCAGCAGTGCGGCTCGGGCTGGAAACACCATATATTTT
many,TRBJ1-1,TRBV12-3/TRBV12-4,.,13,CASSKKGVTEAFF,TGTGCCAGCAGCAAGAAGGGGGTTACTGAAGCTTTCTTT
few,TRBJ2-1,TRBV19,TRBD2,15,CASSLLAGTYNEQFF,TGTGCCAGTAGCCTACTAGCGGGGACATACAATGAGCAGTTCTTC